The 22 T cell receptor beta chains below come from one sample, sequenced in a study of T cells in Graves' hyperthyroidism and ophthalmopathy. From RNA transcripts, TCR beta CDR3 regions were amplified. The HTBI primer set was used in a first-round RT-PCR of the TCR CDR3. Using its own MiXCR run on the multiplex PCR reads, TCRdb lists one record per CDR3 protein. The data hold fewer than 350,000 distinct CDR3 sequences, with roughly 13% observed a single time. Sequencing used blood. These receptors were taken from a woman aged 25 to 39 with Graves' hyperthyroidism that later progressed to Graves' ophthalmopathy.

At least ten counts were recorded for this clonotype. The gene calls are TRBV18 and TRBJ1-1, with 7 positions matching TRBD1. The germline V gene encodes CDR1 KGHSH and CDR2 LQKENI. The CDR3 runs to 14 residues. Germline trimming cut 6 bases from V and 10 bases from J; bases unmatched to any gene: 14. The CDR3 sequence is CASSGDSKLGGAFF. DNA for the CDR3: TGTGCCAGCTCGGGGGACAGCAAATTGGGGGGAGCTTTCTTT.

This clonotype has ten or more counts. The CDR3 bases are TGTGCCAGCAGTTTAGGCAGGGGGAGAGGCAATCAGCCCCAGCATTTT. It specifies CASSLGRGRGNQPQHF. The genes are TRBV12-3 or TRBV12-4 and TRBJ1-5, with 7 bases identical to TRBD1. There are 16 residues in the CDR3. J lost 2 bases, V lost 1 base, and 5 bases had no gene match.

The V call is TRBV10-3, the J call TRBJ2-5; TRBD1 agrees at 7 bases. CDR3 length: 13 amino acids. The trim removed 2 bases at V and 5 bases at J, leaving 2 bases unmatched. Germline CDR1 ENHRY, CDR2 SYGVKD. CDR3 DNA: TGTGCCATCAGTGAGACAGGGGTTGAGACCCAGTACTTC. Translation: CAISETGVETQYF.

Sample share makes this clonotype medium-sized (0.01 to 0.1%). J is TRBJ2-1 and V is TRBV11-2; D is perhaps TRBD2 (6 bases). Germline V CDR1 and CDR2: SGHAT, FQNNGV. CDR3 length: 15 residues. V dropped 5 bases and J dropped 0 bases, with 11 bases sitting between them. As DNA, the CDR3 is TGTGCCAGCAGCCTTAGCGGACGCTCCTACAATGAGCAGTTCTTC. Protein product: CASSLSGRSYNEQFF.

This clonotype was detected many times. The rearrangement uses TRBV7-2 and TRBJ1-1; D might be TRBD1 (6 bases). The CDR3 loop spans 14 amino acids. The V gene's germline CDR1 is SGHTA and CDR2 FQGNSA. Deletions cut 5 bases from V and 5 bases from J, with 15 bases between. Here the CDR3 reads CASSTPGARTEAFF. Written as DNA, the CDR3 is TGTGCCAGCAGCACCCCAGGGGCGCGGACTGAAGCTTTCTTT.

In this sample, this clonotype turned up many times. CDR3: CASSSHLPGTARQETQYF. In nucleotides, the CDR3 is TGCGCCAGCAGCTCGCATCTCCCAGGGACTGCCCGACAAGAGACCCAGTACTTC. This chain links TRBV5-1 with TRBJ2-5; a weak D match, TRBD2 (6 bases). The V end was cut by 3 bases, the J end by 2 bases, with 23 bases between. This CDR3 contains 18 residues. Germline V gene sequence: CDR1 SGHRS, CDR2 YFSETQ.

This clonotype was recorded many times. V and J are TRBV7-9 and TRBJ2-7; D is unresolved. The CDR3 length is 14 residues. The V gene lost 1 base and the J gene lost 5 bases, with 12 bases spanning the gap. Germline lookup yields CDR1 SEHNR and CDR2 FQNEAQ (reference sequence). This CDR3 is CASSLGLVQHEQYF. CDR3 DNA sequence: TGTGCCAGCAGCTTAGGGCTAGTTCAACACGAGCAGTACTTC.

This clonotype was found many times. The rearrangement links TRBV18 to TRBJ1-3, with TRBD1 as a possible D gene (6 bases). CDR3 size: 14 residues. Germline lookup yields CDR1 KGHSH and CDR2 LQKENI. V was trimmed by 3 bases and J by 2 bases, leaving 8 bases between them. CDR3 bases: TGTGCCAGCTCACCCTGGGACACTGGAAACACCATATATTTT. Its protein product is CASSPWDTGNTIYF.

This clonotype was seen more than once but under ten times. The chain has TRBV20-1 and TRBJ2-2, with D possibly being TRBD2 (6 bases). CDR1 and CDR2 (germline): DFQATT, SNEGSKA (reference sequence). This CDR3 spans 15 amino acids. Trimming removed 3 bases from V and 0 bases from J, with 11 bases in between. In DNA, the CDR3 is TGCAGTGCTAGCCCGATAGCGGCGAACACCGGGGAGCTGTTTTTT. Its translation is CSASPIAANTGELFF.

Many counts were recorded for this clonotype. V gene TRBV7-2 combines with J gene TRBJ2-7; TRBD1 is a possible D gene (7 bases). Germline values: CDR1 SGHTA, CDR2 FQGNSA. The V and J ends lost 4 bases and 0 bases respectively, with 16 bases between them. This CDR3 is 16 amino acids long. Here the CDR3 reads CASSSGQVGGSYEQYF. The CDR3 DNA sequence: TGTGCCAGCAGCTCCGGACAGGTGGGGGGCTCCTACGAGCAGTACTTC.

The chain is built from TRBV4-1 and TRBJ2-1, with TRBD2 matching over 7 bases. The junction had 12 bases not matched to a gene; V was cut back by 1 base and J by 6 bases. The CDR3 extends over 17 amino acids. Germline CDR1 MGHRA, CDR2 YSYEKL. CDR3 protein: CASSQGRLAAPTNEQFF. In DNA form, the CDR3 reads TGCGCCAGCAGCCAAGGTAGGCTAGCGGCCCCCACCAATGAGCAGTTCTTC.

This clonotype was counted only a few times. The chain combines TRBV5-6 with TRBJ2-5; TRBD2 is a possible D gene (7 bases). CDR1 is SGHDT, CDR2 YYEEEE, per germline. CDR3 length: 15 residues. Trimming left V 0 bases short and J 7 bases short, with 16 bases between. The CDR3 nucleotides read TGTGCCAGCAGCTTGGAGGGGGGGTCAGGATCGACCCAGTACTTC. This translates into CASSLEGGSGSTQYF.

This clonotype appeared a few times. The V call is TRBV29-1, the J call TRBJ2-5; D is unclear. V was pared by 3 bases and J by 5 bases, with 10 bases between. This CDR3 contains 12 residues. Germline V CDR1 and CDR2: SQVTM, ANQGSEA. In nucleotides, the CDR3 is TGCAGCGTTGACCCAGTTTTGGAGACCCAGTACTTC. Amino acids: CSVDPVLETQYF.

This clonotype appeared many times. This chain joins TRBV19 and TRBJ2-1; 8 positions match TRBD2. Trimming took 4 bases from V and 8 from J; bases not matched to a gene: 10. This CDR3 is 15 amino acids long. CDR1 and CDR2 (germline): LNHDA, SQIVND (reference sequence). The CDR3 reads CASSTGLGVDHEQFF. CDR3 in DNA: TGTGCCAGTAGTACGGGACTAGGTGTGGACCATGAGCAGTTCTTC. Complete variable domain (other parts from reference TRBV19 and TRBJ2-1): DGGITQSPKYLFRKEGQNVTLSCEQNLNHDAMYWYRQDPGQGLRLIYYSQIVNDFQKGDIAEGYSVSREKKESFPLTVTSAQKNPTAFYLCASSTGLGVDHEQFFGPGTRLTVL.

As to this clonotype: This may stem from a read error, because a much larger clone lies one nucleotide away. The chain uses TRBV5-5 and TRBJ2-1; D gene unclear. Germline V CDR1 and CDR2: SGHKS, YYEKEE (reference sequence). Trimming stripped 3 bases from V and 6 bases from J, with 16 bases between. This CDR3 comprises 15 residues. CDR3: CASSSYESITNEQFF. CDR3 nucleotides: TGTGCCAGCAGCTCGTATGAATCGATTACCAATGAGCAGTTCTTC.

This clonotype was counted at least ten times. The rearrangement joins TRBV6-1 to TRBJ2-1; TRBD2 matches at 8 bases. This CDR3 is built from 15 residues. Germline V gives CDR1 MNHNS, CDR2 SASEGT. V shed 2 bases, J shed 7 bases, and the junction held 7 bases outside the gene matches. CDR3 coding DNA: TGTGCCAGCAGTGAAATGTCTAGCGGGCCAAATGAGCAGTTCTTC. Translating it yields CASSEMSSGPNEQFF.

This clonotype was recorded at least ten times. The chain uses TRBV7-3 and TRBJ2-2, with 7 bases identical to TRBD2. The CDR3 covers 14 residues. J gave up 7 bases and V 1 base, and 3 bases lay outside the gene matches. Germline CDR1 is SGHTA and CDR2 is FQGTGA. As DNA, the CDR3 is TGTGCCAGCAGCTTAAGCGGGGGTTTCGGGGAGCTGTTTTTT. This gives the protein CASSLSGGFGELFF.

The chain uses TRBV6-9 and TRBJ2-5; 13 nucleotides align to TRBD2. V was pared by 3 bases and J by 2 bases, with 3 bases of the junction left unmatched. CDR3 size: 16 residues. The germline V gene has CDR1 MNHGY and CDR2 SVAAGI. The CDR3 DNA is TGTGCCAGCAGTTACCAGGGACTAGCGGGGCAAGAGACCCAGTACTTC. This translates into CASSYQGLAGQETQYF.

This clonotype has ten or more counts. The V call is TRBV2, the J call TRBJ1-1; possibly TRBD1 for D (6 bases). Deletions cut 6 bases from V and 1 base from J, with 12 bases between. The CDR3 is 14 residues long. Germline lookup yields CDR1 SNHLY and CDR2 FYNNEI. CDR3 amino acids: CASRDRTANTEAFF. In nucleotides, the CDR3 is TGTGCCAGCAGGGACCGGACAGCGAACACTGAAGCTTTCTTT. The whole variable domain, remainder taken from reference TRBV2 and TRBJ1-1, is EPEVTQTPSHQVTQMGQEVILRCVPISNHLYFYWYRQILGQKVEFLVSFYNNEISEKSEIFDDQFSVERPDGSNFTLKIRSTKLEDSAMYFCASRDRTANTEAFFGQGTRLTVV.

This clonotype was observed many times. Here the CDR3 reads CASSRTDEQYF. In DNA form, the CDR3 reads TGTGCCAGCAGCCGGACGGACGAGCAGTACTTC. The J gene is TRBJ2-7, the V gene TRBV11-2; D remains unclear. V lost 5 bases to trimming and J lost 5 bases, with 7 bases between them. The germline CDR1 and CDR2 sequences are SGHAT and FQNNGV. The CDR3 sequence is 11 residues long.

The sample holds many counts of this clonotype. The J gene is TRBJ2-7, the V gene TRBV7-2; either TRBD1 or TRBD2 may supply D (5 bases each). The CDR3 consists of 13 residues. Trimming shortened V by 3 bases and J by 7 bases, and 13 bases separated the two germline ends. Germline lookup yields CDR1 SGHTA and CDR2 FQGNSA. DNA of the CDR3: TGTGCCAGCAGCTTTCGGGACGTCTCGGAGCAGTACTTC. It is translated as CASSFRDVSEQYF.

The rearrangement joins TRBV19 to TRBJ2-7; TRBD1 aligns across 7 bases. The V segment lost 4 bases and the J segment 4 bases; nucleotides outside the gene matches: 10. Germline lookup yields CDR1 LNHDA and CDR2 SQIVND (reference sequence). This CDR3 region has 15 residues. The CDR3 DNA is TGTGCCAGTAGTAAGGAACAGGGGTTGATTTACGAGCAGTACTTC. This sequence encodes CASSKEQGLIYEQYF.